The 18 T cell receptor beta chains listed next were all sequenced from one sample in a study of cytomegalovirus exposure and HLA in healthy donors. Measured with immunoSEQ multiplex PCR; TCRdb has only the in-frame clones, and not every one. Among approximately 170,000 clones listed, just under 85% were seen once. The sample consisted of PBMCs. These receptors came from a young man in good health and CMV-seropositive.

The V gene is TRBV11-2, the J gene TRBJ2-4; tentative D call: TRBD2 (6 bases). Germline CDR1 reads SGHAT; CDR2 reads FQNNGV. V lost 3 bases, J lost 9 bases, and 18 bases lay in between. The CDR3 has 15 residues. CDR3 sequence reads: CASSFGSIGTGIQYF. CDR3 in DNA: TGTGCCAGCAGCTTTGGGTCCATAGGGACTGGCATTCAGTACTTC.

This chain connects TRBV5-4 to TRBJ1-3; D is undetermined. The CDR3 is 14 amino acids. Germline V gene lookup returns CDR1 SGHNT and CDR2 YYREEE (reference sequence). Trimming left V 5 bases short and J 0 bases short, with 9 bases between. This CDR3 is CASREMSSGNTIYF. The CDR3 nucleotides are TGTGCCAGCAGGGAGATGTCCTCTGGAAACACCATATATTTT.

This clone was seen once. V gene TRBV29-1 combines with J gene TRBJ2-5; 8 bases align to TRBD2. The germline gives CDR1 SQVTM, CDR2 ANQGSEA. Losses at the gene ends were 4 bases for V and 0 bases for J; bases not matched to a gene: 4. This CDR3 spans 14 amino acids. The CDR3 DNA follows: TGCAGCGTTGCAGCGGGGGTATACCAAGAGACCCAGTACTTC. This sequence encodes CSVAAGVYQETQYF.

The J gene is TRBJ2-7, the V gene TRBV7-9, with TRBD1 as a possible D gene (5 bases). Trimming took off 5 bases at V and 1 base at J, with 21 bases between the two ends. Germline CDR1 is SEHNR and CDR2 is FQNEAQ (reference sequence). There are 17 residues in the CDR3. The CDR3 reads CASSVFRQSISSYEQYF. CDR3 in DNA: TGTGCCAGCAGCGTTTTCCGACAGTCCATATCATCCTACGAGCAGTACTTC. Full variable domain (missing parts from reference TRBV7-9 and TRBJ2-7): DTGVSQNPRHKITKRGQNVTFRCDPISEHNRLYWYRQTLGQGPEFLTYFQNEAQLEKSRLLSDRFSAERPKGSFSTLEIQRTEQGDSAMYLCASSVFRQSISSYEQYFGPGTRLTVT.

The V call is TRBV5-6, the J call TRBJ2-3; perhaps TRBD1 as D (6 bases). Trimming took off 5 bases at V and 0 bases at J, with 16 bases between the two ends. This CDR3 has 16 amino acids. Germline V gives CDR1 SGHDT, CDR2 YYEEEE. The CDR3 sequence: CASRTQGHISTDTQYF. The CDR3, as DNA: TGTGCCAGCAGAACACAGGGCCATATTAGCACAGATACGCAGTATTTT.

This chain joins TRBV4-3 and TRBJ1-2; 9 bases map to TRBD1. There are 16 residues in the CDR3. V lost 0 bases to trimming and J lost 4 bases; unmatched junction nucleotides: 6. Germline V CDR1 and CDR2: LGHNA, YSLEER. The CDR3 here is CASSQEWTGEPYGYTF. CDR3 coding DNA: TGCGCCAGCAGCCAAGAATGGACAGGGGAACCCTATGGCTACACCTTC.

V usage is TRBV27 and J usage is TRBJ2-7; 8 bases are shared with TRBD1. Germline lookup yields CDR1 MNHEY and CDR2 SMNVEV (reference sequence). The CDR3 runs 15 residues. The V gene end was trimmed by 6 bases and the J gene end by 0 bases; junction bases not matched to a gene: 7. The CDR3 bases are TGTGCCAGCAGACCTTACAGGGGGAGCTCCTACGAGCAGTACTTC. Translating it yields CASRPYRGSSYEQYF.

The rearrangement joins TRBV28 to TRBJ2-7, with D uncertain. The CDR3 extends over 13 amino acids. V lost 3 bases to trimming and J lost 2 bases, with 8 bases between them. Per germline, CDR1 MDHEN and CDR2 SYDVKM. The CDR3 bases are TGTGCCAGCAGTTTTGAGATCACCTACGAGCAGTACTTC. Protein sequence: CASSFEITYEQYF.

V gene TRBV18 combines with J gene TRBJ2-7; 9 bases fit TRBD2. V gave up 2 bases and J gave up 2 bases; unmatched junction bases: 4. The CDR3 totals 15 residues. Germline V gives CDR1 KGHSH, CDR2 LQKENI. The CDR3 DNA sequence: TGTGCCAGCTCACCATTGACTAGCGGAGCCTACGAGCAGTACTTC. This codes for CASSPLTSGAYEQYF.

The J gene is TRBJ1-5, the V gene TRBV4-3; TRBD1 is a possible D gene (5 bases). This CDR3 contains 15 residues. Germline V lookup: CDR1 LGHNA, CDR2 YSLEER. The V end lost 0 bases, the J end lost 6 bases, and 12 bases lay between the germline ends. The CDR3 reads CASSQDSGGRQPQHF. CDR3 sequence (DNA): TGCGCCAGCAGCCAAGATTCGGGGGGTCGTCAGCCCCAGCATTTT.

V gene TRBV6-5 combines with J gene TRBJ2-7, with D maybe TRBD2 (6 bases). The CDR3 has 14 amino acids. The germline V gene has CDR1 MNHEY and CDR2 SVGAGI. V lost 2 bases, J lost 1 base, and 9 bases lay in between. The CDR3 here is CASSYARGSYEQYF. DNA of the CDR3: TGTGCCAGCAGTTACGCGCGGGGATCCTACGAGCAGTACTTC.

In this sample, this clone turned up a few times. As DNA, the CDR3 is TGTGCCAGCAGTTTGTCAGGGTATGATGGCTACACCTTC. This translates into CASSLSGYDGYTF. This chain joins TRBV27 and TRBJ1-2; D perhaps matches TRBD1 (5 bases). V was pared by 3 bases and J by 6 bases, with 11 bases between. Looked up from germline, CDR1 is MNHEY and CDR2 is SMNVEV (reference sequence). This CDR3 has 13 residues.

V is TRBV7-8 and J is TRBJ1-5; 9 bases are shared with TRBD1. Germline V gene sequence: CDR1 SGHVS, CDR2 FQNEAQ. V gave up 5 bases and J gave up 7 bases; unmatched junction bases: 6. This CDR3 region has 14 residues. CDR3 nucleotides: TGTGCCAGCAGCCCGGACAGGGGAATCCAGCCCCAGCATTTT. Amino acid sequence: CASSPDRGIQPQHF.

The V and J genes are TRBV6-5 and TRBJ2-7; possibly TRBD1 for D (5 bases). The V end lost 2 bases, the J end lost 5 bases, and 13 bases lay between the germline ends. Germline V gives CDR1 MNHEY, CDR2 SVGAGI. CDR3 length equals 14 residues. The CDR3 DNA follows: TGTGCCAGCAGTTACGAAAGGGGCCCCCACGAGCAGTACTTC. Translating gives CASSYERGPHEQYF.

The chain employs TRBV19 and TRBJ2-7, with TRBD2 matching 9 bases. Germline V gene sequence: CDR1 LNHDA, CDR2 SQIVND (reference sequence). The V gene end was trimmed by 2 bases and the J gene end by 3 bases; junction bases not matched to a gene: 5. The CDR3 covers 15 residues. In DNA form, the CDR3 reads TGTGCCAGTAGTATAAACGCGGGGGGGAGCTACGAGCAGTACTTC. Translated, it gives CASSINAGGSYEQYF.

The genes are TRBV7-9 and TRBJ2-7; 9 bases fit TRBD2. This CDR3 spans 16 amino acids. CDR1 and CDR2 from the germline V gene are SEHNR and FQNEAQ (reference sequence). V was pared by 5 bases and J by 3 bases, with 11 bases of the junction left unmatched. The CDR3 DNA reads TGTGCCAGCAGCCTAAGTGTAGCGGGGGCTATCTACGAGCAGTACTTC. Its protein product is CASSLSVAGAIYEQYF. Filled out from reference TRBV7-9 and TRBJ2-7, the complete variable domain reads DTGVSQNPRHKITKRGQNVTFRCDPISEHNRLYWYRQTLGQGPEFLTYFQNEAQLEKSRLLSDRFSAERPKGSFSTLEIQRTEQGDSAMYLCASSLSVAGAIYEQYFGPGTRLTVT.

This chain connects TRBV14 to TRBJ1-1, with TRBD1 as a possible D gene (6 bases). Per the germline V gene, CDR1 is SGHDN and CDR2 is FVKESK. V was pared by 4 bases and J by 0 bases, with 12 bases between. The length of the CDR3 is 15 residues. The CDR3 bases are TGTGCCAGCAGCCCTACAGGGTCGATGAACACTGAAGCTTTCTTT. Amino acids: CASSPTGSMNTEAFF.

The chain combines TRBV5-1 with TRBJ2-7, with 9 bases that match TRBD2. There are 17 residues in the CDR3. Germline lookup yields CDR1 SGHRS and CDR2 YFSETQ. The V and J ends lost 2 bases and 3 bases, in that order; junction bases with no gene match: 12. The CDR3 nucleotides are TGCGCCAGCAGCTTACCGGAGACAGGCGGGGGGGACTACGAGCAGTACTTC. It is translated as CASSLPETGGGDYEQYF.